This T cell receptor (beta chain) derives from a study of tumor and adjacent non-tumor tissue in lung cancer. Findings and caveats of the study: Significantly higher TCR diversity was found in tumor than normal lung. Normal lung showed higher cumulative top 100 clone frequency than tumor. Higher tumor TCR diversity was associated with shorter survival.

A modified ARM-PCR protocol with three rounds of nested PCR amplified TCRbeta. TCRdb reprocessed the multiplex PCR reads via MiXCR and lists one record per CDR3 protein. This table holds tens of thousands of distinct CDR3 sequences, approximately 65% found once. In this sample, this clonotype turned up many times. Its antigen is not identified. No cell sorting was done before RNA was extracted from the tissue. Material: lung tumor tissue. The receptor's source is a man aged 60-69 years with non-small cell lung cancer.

The CDR3 DNA is TGTGCCAGCCAGCGCATGGGCGAGCAGTACTTC. Its protein is CASQRMGEQYF. V and J are TRBV6-2 or TRBV6-3 and TRBJ2-7; D unresolved. Trimming stripped 8 bases from V and 6 bases from J, with 11 bases between. There are 11 residues in the CDR3. Germline V lookup: CDR1 MNHEY, CDR2 SVGEGT.